The following is a T cell receptor beta chain sequence with its context. Its target is unknown. One end of the junction fails to match germline, which may point to a read error. The data were obtained in a study of tumor-infiltrating lymphocytes in primary liver carcinoma. Study outcomes and limitations: Among the pair types, tumor region pairs showed more overlap than tumor-adjacent and tumor-blood pairs.

Each 20-30 mg portion of unsorted bulk tissue served as the source for co-extraction of RNA and DNA. Subjects presented with primary liver carcinoma managed by surgical resection. Chronic HBV infection affected patients, none of whom had received treatment. Five discrete regions of every tumor underwent sampling. Using a constant-region primer together with ProtoScript II reverse transcriptase, TCR beta cDNA was made from 500 ng of total RNA. Three nested multiplex PCR rounds, a slightly modified ARM-PCR, produced the libraries for TCR beta. The first two PCR rounds used TRBV1-TRBV30 primers with a Cbeta primer, roughly 10 cycles each. MiXCR, applied by TCRdb to the multiplex PCR reads, yields one record per CDR3 protein. In the table there are 80,000 or so distinct CDR3 sequences, 70% to 80% of which are singletons. Germline V CDR1 and CDR2: SQVTM, ANQGSEA. This CDR3 has 14 amino acids.

Material for sequencing was liver tumor tissue from sampling region 4. Subset defined: tumor region T4, right-lateral pole. This TCR was recovered from a woman aged 55-69 years with primary liver carcinoma and hepatitis B virus infection. The rearrangement joins TRBV29-1 to TRBJ2-1, with a tentative D call TRBD2 (6 bases). CDR3 DNA: TGCAGGGGGAGGATAGGGCGACCCTACAATGAGCGGTTCTTC. Translating it yields CRGRIGRPYNERFF.